The clone carrying this T cell receptor beta chain has more than one count but fewer than ten. The source of the sample is a study of blood T cell repertoires in COVID-19. Across the whole study: The samples span acute and convalescent COVID-19 from the United States, Italy and Spain.

In the study's own analysis: Nucleated cell counts were estimated from reference gene primer amplification. The method was immunoSEQ multiplex PCR; TCRdb's version includes in-frame clones alone and lacks a portion of them. From that table come the V and J calls and clone size; the DNA was used to work out D and trimming. The table lists 120,000 or so clones, roughly 80% of them singletons. Trimming left V 1 base short and J 10 bases short, with 11 bases between. Germline V gives CDR1 SGHDT, CDR2 YYEEEE. The CDR3 length is 12 residues. This clonotype was obtained from a human donor in a cohort sampled during active COVID-19. Source material: peripheral blood. The chain links TRBV5-6 to TRBJ1-1; tentative D call: TRBD1 (5 bases). The CDR3 is CASSLIRAPAFF. CDR3 DNA sequence: TGTGCCAGCAGCTTGATCAGGGCTCCAGCTTTCTTT.